The 24 T cell receptor beta chains given below trace back to one sample, sequenced in a study of ipilimumab plus nivolumab after autologous stem cell transplantation. Generated by immunoSEQ multiplex PCR, the TCRdb table keeps only in-frame clones and is missing some. The sample gives about 40,000 clones, approximately 92% of which show up once; roughly 0.87% is in the top ten. Sequencing used PBMCs, obtained in a trial of ipilimumab plus nivolumab as post-transplant consolidation. The source is a male donor with multiple myeloma.

The chain employs TRBV6-5 and TRBJ2-2; D is unclear. CDR3 length: 15 residues. CDR1 is MNHEY, CDR2 SVGAGI, per germline. V was pared by 6 bases and J by 4 bases, with 15 bases between. The CDR3 protein is CASRPDRVGTGELFF. Here the CDR3 DNA reads TGTGCCAGCAGACCGGACCGGGTTGGCACCGGGGAGCTGTTTTTT.

A word on this clone: Sequence at one end of the junction differs from germline and may be a read error. The chain uses TRBV4-1 and TRBJ1-5, with D maybe TRBD1 (6 bases). Germline V gene data show CDR1 as MGHRA and CDR2 as YSYEKL. This CDR3 region has 18 residues. Here the CDR3 reads CASSQVTVAGVSNQLQHF. The CDR3 DNA sequence: TGCGCCAGCAGCCAAGTTACAGTGGCAGGGGTTAGCAATCAGCTCCAGCATTTT.

The chain combines TRBV7-2 with TRBJ1-1; D is unclear. This CDR3 is 13 amino acids long. V lost 4 bases and J lost 1, with 7 bases in between. Germline V gene sequence: CDR1 SGHTA, CDR2 FQGNSA. The CDR3 DNA reads as TGTGCCAGCAGCTACTTCGCGAACACTGAAGCTTTCTTT. Encoded protein: CASSYFANTEAFF.

CDR3 sequence reads: CASRRGGDYGYTF. CDR3 nucleotide sequence: TGTGCCAGTAGGCGGGGAGGCGACTATGGCTACACCTTC. The rearrangement uses TRBV19 and TRBJ1-2; D unresolved. The CDR3 is 13 residues long. Germline V gene sequence: CDR1 LNHDA, CDR2 SQIVND (reference sequence). V was trimmed by 6 bases and J by 3 bases, leaving 11 bases between them.

The chain uses TRBV25-1 and TRBJ2-5; TRBD2 matches at 8 bases. Germline CDR1 and CDR2: MGHDK and SYGVNS. The CDR3 has 15 amino acids. V lost 1 base to trimming and J lost 4 bases; unmatched junction nucleotides: 5. The CDR3 nucleotides are TGTGCCAGCAGTGAATGGGGACTAGTCGGAGAGACCCAGTACTTC. This sequence encodes CASSEWGLVGETQYF.

The chain uses TRBV7-9 and TRBJ2-6; a weak D match, TRBD1 (6 bases). The CDR3 has 18 amino acids. CDR1 is SEHNR, CDR2 FQNEAQ, per germline (reference sequence). V lost 6 bases, J lost 0 bases, and 18 bases lay in between. The CDR3 sequence: CASRTSRTAYSGANVLTF. The CDR3 bases are TGTGCCAGCAGAACGTCGCGGACAGCTTACTCTGGGGCCAACGTCCTGACTTTC. Full variable domain (outside the CDR3, taken from reference TRBV7-9 and TRBJ2-6): DTGVSQNPRHKITKRGQNVTFRCDPISEHNRLYWYRQTLGQGPEFLTYFQNEAQLEKSRLLSDRFSAERPKGSFSTLEIQRTEQGDSAMYLCASRTSRTAYSGANVLTFGAGSRLTVL.

The CDR3 protein is CASSPGQGNYGYTF. The DNA of the CDR3 is TGTGCCAGCAGCCCCGGACAGGGCAACTATGGCTACACCTTC. The chain is built from TRBV11-2 and TRBJ1-2, with 8 positions matching TRBD1. The length of the CDR3 is 14 residues. The junction had 4 bases not matched to a gene; V was cut back by 5 bases and J by 2 bases. Germline CDR1 SGHAT, CDR2 FQNNGV.

The J gene is TRBJ2-5, the V gene TRBV7-6; D is unresolved. The CDR3 covers 13 residues. Germline CDR1 SGHVS, CDR2 FNYEAQ. V was trimmed by 2 bases and J by 5 bases, leaving 9 bases between them. CDR3 amino acids: CASSLLFGETQYF. CDR3 DNA sequence: TGTGCCAGCAGCTTACTCTTTGGGGAGACCCAGTACTTC.

This clone was counted between two and nine times. Written as DNA, the CDR3 is TGTGCCACCAGCAGAGATTTAACCCCTGGCGCTTTCTTT. Translation gives CATSRDLTPGAFF. This sequence joins TRBV15 and TRBJ1-1; D is unresolved. CDR1 is LNHNV, CDR2 YYDKDF, per germline (reference sequence). Trimming cost V 0 bases and J 11 bases, with 13 bases left between them. The CDR3 has 13 residues. Variable domain in full (rest from reference TRBV15 and TRBJ1-1): DAMVIQNPRYQVTQFGKPVTLSCSQTLNHNVMYWYQQKSSQAPKLLFHYYDKDFNNEADTPDNFQSRRPNTSFCFLDIRSPGLGDTAMYLCATSRDLTPGAFFGQGTRLTVV.

The chain employs TRBV10-3 and TRBJ2-1, with D maybe TRBD1 (6 bases). The CDR3 loop spans 14 amino acids. V lost 0 bases and J lost 8, with 11 bases in between. Germline loops: CDR1 ENHRY, CDR2 SYGVKD. The chain's CDR3 is CAISESSRGHEQFF. Here the CDR3 DNA reads TGTGCCATCAGTGAGTCGAGCAGGGGCCATGAGCAGTTCTTC.

V gene TRBV5-4 combines with J gene TRBJ2-5, with 11 positions matching TRBD1. Germline assignment: CDR1 SGHNT and CDR2 YYREEE (reference sequence). There are 15 residues in the CDR3. The trim removed 4 bases at V and 1 base at J, leaving 3 bases unmatched. CDR3 nucleotides: TGTGCCAGCAGCCAGGGACAGGGGGTCCAAGAGACCCAGTACTTC. Encoded protein: CASSQGQGVQETQYF.

The chain uses TRBV2 and TRBJ1-2, with TRBD1 as a possible D gene (5 bases). Trimming removed 6 bases at V and 2 bases at J, with 19 bases between. The CDR3 runs to 16 residues. Germline V gene sequence: CDR1 SNHLY, CDR2 FYNNEI. The CDR3, as DNA: TGTGCCAGCAGCTTAGGCCGAGGGAGGGGAAACTATGGCTACACCTTC. Its protein product is CASSLGRGRGNYGYTF.

The chain recombines TRBV19 with TRBJ2-7, with 9 bases aligning to TRBD1. Germline CDR1 LNHDA, CDR2 SQIVND (reference sequence). The CDR3 totals 15 residues. V was clipped by 6 bases and J by 3 bases; unmatched bases: 9. Here the CDR3 reads CASSRGQGRGYEQYF. The CDR3 DNA reads as TGTGCCAGTAGCCGGGGACAGGGAAGAGGCTACGAGCAGTACTTC. The full variable domain, its missing parts supplied by reference TRBV19 and TRBJ2-7, is DGGITQSPKYLFRKEGQNVTLSCEQNLNHDAMYWYRQDPGQGLRLIYYSQIVNDFQKGDIAEGYSVSREKKESFPLTVTSAQKNPTAFYLCASSRGQGRGYEQYFGPGTRLTVT.

Here the CDR3 reads CASSLQSQETQYF. As DNA, the CDR3 is TGTGCCAGTAGTTTACAGAGCCAAGAGACCCAGTACTTC. V gene TRBV19 combines with J gene TRBJ2-5; D is ambiguous. Trimming took 5 bases from V and 1 from J, leaving 8 bases between them. The CDR3 loop spans 13 amino acids. CDR1 LNHDA and CDR2 SQIVND come from the germline V gene (reference sequence). Filled out from reference TRBV19 and TRBJ2-5, the complete variable domain reads DGGITQSPKYLFRKEGQNVTLSCEQNLNHDAMYWYRQDPGQGLRLIYYSQIVNDFQKGDIAEGYSVSREKKESFPLTVTSAQKNPTAFYLCASSLQSQETQYFGPGTRLLVL.

The rearrangement uses TRBV19 and TRBJ2-3; D gene uncertain. V was clipped by 3 bases and J by 3 bases, with 4 bases between them. The CDR3 length is 12 residues. CDR1 and CDR2 (germline): LNHDA, SQIVND (reference sequence). CDR3 sequence: CASSMGTDTQYF. The CDR3, as DNA: TGTGCCAGTAGTATGGGTACAGATACGCAGTATTTT.

The chain links TRBV25-1 to TRBJ2-4; maybe TRBD2 (5 bases). V shed 1 base and J shed 15 bases, with 13 bases lying between them. Germline lookup yields CDR1 MGHDK and CDR2 SYGVNS. This CDR3 contains 12 residues. CDR3 bases: TGTGCCAGCAGTGAATCGGCAACTAGAGGGTACTTC. Translating gives CASSESATRGYF.

This sequence joins TRBV19 and TRBJ2-7; 9 bases line up with TRBD1. CDR1 and CDR2 from the germline V gene are LNHDA and SQIVND (reference sequence). The CDR3 consists of 13 residues. V was pared by 7 bases and J by 3 bases, with 4 bases of the junction left unmatched. Written as DNA, the CDR3 is TGTGCCAGTACCCCGGGACAGGGCTACGAGCAGTACTTC. Its translation is CASTPGQGYEQYF.

This chain connects TRBV28 to TRBJ2-7, with 10 nucleotides matching TRBD2. The CDR3 is made up of 22 amino acids. V lost 6 bases to trimming and J lost 4 bases; unmatched junction nucleotides: 30. Germline CDR1 MDHEN, CDR2 SYDVKM. Written as DNA, the CDR3 is TGTGCCAGCAGCCCACTACGCTTGGCGACTAGCGGGTATAGCCAGTCGCCGTACGAGCAGTACTTC. Translation gives CASSPLRLATSGYSQSPYEQYF.

The chain links TRBV14 to TRBJ1-1, with 7 bases aligning to TRBD1. With V trimmed by 4 bases and J by 7 bases, 6 bases remained unmatched. Germline CDR1 SGHDN, CDR2 FVKESK. This CDR3 is 13 amino acids long. The CDR3 DNA follows: TGTGCCAGCAGCCTGGACAGGTTTGTTGAAGCTTTCTTT. Its protein is CASSLDRFVEAFF.

The chain is built from TRBV2 and TRBJ1-3; D ambiguous. CDR1 SNHLY and CDR2 FYNNEI come from the germline V gene. This CDR3 region has 13 residues. V lost 8 bases to trimming and J lost 1 base, with 9 bases between them. CDR3 protein: CASRLSSGNTIYF. The CDR3 DNA reads TGTGCCAGCCGGCTATCTTCTGGAAACACCATATATTTT.

Here the CDR3 reads CASSRSGIYGYTF. The CDR3 nucleotides are TGTGCCAGCAGTAGATCAGGGATCTATGGCTACACCTTC. The V and J genes are TRBV6-5 and TRBJ1-2, with D maybe TRBD1 (5 bases). This CDR3 has 13 amino acids. Trimming took off 5 bases at V and 4 bases at J, with 11 bases between the two ends. The germline CDR1 and CDR2 sequences are MNHEY and SVGAGI.

The chain uses TRBV6-1 and TRBJ1-5, with 9 bases matching TRBD1. CDR1 is MNHNS and CDR2 is SASEGT in the germline V gene. The CDR3 has 14 residues. Unmatched junction bases numbered 6, after V lost 6 bases and J lost 6 bases. DNA of the CDR3: TGTGCCAGCAGACTCACAGGGGGCCCTCAGCCCCAGCATTTT. This sequence encodes CASRLTGGPQPQHF.

This clone was observed a single time. In nucleotides, the CDR3 is TGCGCCAGCAGCGCCGGGACTAGCGGGCCCACAGATACGCAGTATTTT. Translating it yields CASSAGTSGPTDTQYF. V gene TRBV5-1 combines with J gene TRBJ2-3, with TRBD2 matching 12 bases. Germline V gives CDR1 SGHRS, CDR2 YFSETQ. The CDR3 length is 16 residues. The trim removed 4 bases at V and 2 bases at J, leaving 5 bases unmatched.

The chain recombines TRBV18 with TRBJ2-7, with 8 bases aligning to TRBD1. The CDR3 loop spans 14 amino acids. J was trimmed by 4 bases and V by 3 bases; bases with no gene match: 5. Germline-derived CDR1 and CDR2 are KGHSH and LQKENI. The CDR3 sequence is CASSPGRTGYEQYF. DNA of the CDR3: TGTGCCAGCTCACCGGGCCGGACAGGGTACGAGCAGTACTTC.